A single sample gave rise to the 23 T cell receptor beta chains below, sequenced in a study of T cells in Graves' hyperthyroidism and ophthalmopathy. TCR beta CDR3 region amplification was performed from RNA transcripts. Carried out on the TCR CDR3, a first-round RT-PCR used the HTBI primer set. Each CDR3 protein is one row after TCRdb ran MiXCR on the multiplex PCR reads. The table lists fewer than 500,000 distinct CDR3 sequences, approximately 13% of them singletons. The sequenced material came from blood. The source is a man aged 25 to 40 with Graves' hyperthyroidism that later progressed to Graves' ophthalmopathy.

CDR3 amino acids: CASSFLASFVNEQFF. The CDR3 nucleotides read TGTGCCAGCAGTTTTTTGGCTAGTTTCGTCAATGAGCAGTTCTTC. The chain recombines TRBV28 with TRBJ2-1; no firm D call. Germline V gene data show CDR1 as MDHEN and CDR2 as SYDVKM. This CDR3 is built from 15 residues. V was clipped by 3 bases and J by 6 bases, with 15 bases between them.

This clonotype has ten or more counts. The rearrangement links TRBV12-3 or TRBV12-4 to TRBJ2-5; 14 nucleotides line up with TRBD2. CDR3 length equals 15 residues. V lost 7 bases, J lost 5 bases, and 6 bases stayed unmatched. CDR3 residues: CASTTSGGATETQYF. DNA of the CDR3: TGTGCCAGCACGACTAGCGGGGGGGCCACGGAGACCCAGTACTTC.

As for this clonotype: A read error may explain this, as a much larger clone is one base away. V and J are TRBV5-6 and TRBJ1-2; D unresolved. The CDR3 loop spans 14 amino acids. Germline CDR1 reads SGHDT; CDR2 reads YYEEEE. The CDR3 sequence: CAGSLGRLNYGYTF. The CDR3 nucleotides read TGTGCCGGCAGCTTGGGGAGACTGAACTATGGCTACACCTTC.

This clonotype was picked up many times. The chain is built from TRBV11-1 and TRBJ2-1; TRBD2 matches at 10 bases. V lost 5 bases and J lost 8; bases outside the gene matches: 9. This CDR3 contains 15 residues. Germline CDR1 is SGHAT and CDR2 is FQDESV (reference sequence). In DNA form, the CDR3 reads TGTGCCAGCAGCCCTAGCGGGGGCCTCGCCTATGAGCAGTTCTTC. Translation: CASSPSGGLAYEQFF.

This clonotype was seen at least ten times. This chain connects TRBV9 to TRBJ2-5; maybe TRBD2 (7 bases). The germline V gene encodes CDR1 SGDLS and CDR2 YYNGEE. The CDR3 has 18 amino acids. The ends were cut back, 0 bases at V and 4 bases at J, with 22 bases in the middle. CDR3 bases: TGTGCCAGCAGCGTAGAGTGGTTGTGGGGGGGCCTCGGAGAGACCCAGTACTTC. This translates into CASSVEWLWGGLGETQYF.

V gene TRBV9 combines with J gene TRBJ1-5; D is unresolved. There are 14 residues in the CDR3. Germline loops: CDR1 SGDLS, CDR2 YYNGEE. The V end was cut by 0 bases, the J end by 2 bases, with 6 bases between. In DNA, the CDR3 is TGTGCCAGCAGCGTAGACAGTGGCAATCAGCCCCAGCATTTT. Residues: CASSVDSGNQPQHF.

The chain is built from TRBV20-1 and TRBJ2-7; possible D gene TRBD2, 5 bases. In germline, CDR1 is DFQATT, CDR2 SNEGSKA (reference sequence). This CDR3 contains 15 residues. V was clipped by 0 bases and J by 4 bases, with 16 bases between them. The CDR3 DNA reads TGCAGTGCTAGAGATGTCCGGACTTTCCAGTACGAGCAGTACTTC. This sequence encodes CSARDVRTFQYEQYF.

The CDR3 reads CASSQIQTGIPYEQYF. In DNA form, the CDR3 reads TGCGCCAGCAGCCAGATACAGACAGGGATCCCCTACGAGCAGTACTTC. V is TRBV4-1 and J is TRBJ2-7; 7 bases agree with TRBD1. This CDR3 is built from 16 residues. CDR1 and CDR2 (germline): MGHRA, YSYEKL. Trimming cost V 3 bases and J 2 bases; bases outside gene matches: 10.

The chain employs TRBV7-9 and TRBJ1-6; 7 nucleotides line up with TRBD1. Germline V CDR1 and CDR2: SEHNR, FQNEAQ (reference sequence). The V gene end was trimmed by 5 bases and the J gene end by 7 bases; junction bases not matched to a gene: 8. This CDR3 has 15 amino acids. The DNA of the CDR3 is TGTGCCAGCAGCGCACGACAGGGAAGGAATTCACCCCTCCACTTT. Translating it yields CASSARQGRNSPLHF.

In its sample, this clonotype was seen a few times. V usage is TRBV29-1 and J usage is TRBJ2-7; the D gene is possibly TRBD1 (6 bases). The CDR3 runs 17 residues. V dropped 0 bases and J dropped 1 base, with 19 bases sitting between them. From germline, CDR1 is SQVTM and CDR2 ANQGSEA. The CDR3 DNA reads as TGCAGCGTTGAAGATAGGACAGTCGGGACGTTGTCCTACGAGCAGTACTTC. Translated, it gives CSVEDRTVGTLSYEQYF.

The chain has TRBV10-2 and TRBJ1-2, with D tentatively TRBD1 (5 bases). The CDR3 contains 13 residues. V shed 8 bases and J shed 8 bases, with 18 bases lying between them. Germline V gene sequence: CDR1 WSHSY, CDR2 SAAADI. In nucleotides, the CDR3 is TGCGCCAGCGCGTTGGATAGGAGGGGAGGCTACACCTTC. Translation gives CASALDRRGGYTF.

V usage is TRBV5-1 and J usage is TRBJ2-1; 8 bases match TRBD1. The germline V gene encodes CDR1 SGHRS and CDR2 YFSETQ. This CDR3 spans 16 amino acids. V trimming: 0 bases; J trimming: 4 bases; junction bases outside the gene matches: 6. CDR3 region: CASSLGDRGLYNEQFF. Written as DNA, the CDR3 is TGCGCCAGCAGCTTGGGTGACAGGGGACTTTACAATGAGCAGTTCTTC.

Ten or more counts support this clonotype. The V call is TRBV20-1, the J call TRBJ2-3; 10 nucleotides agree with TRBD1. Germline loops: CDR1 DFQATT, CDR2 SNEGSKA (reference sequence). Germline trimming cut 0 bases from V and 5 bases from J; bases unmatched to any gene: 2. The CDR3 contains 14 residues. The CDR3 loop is CSARETGGVDTQYF. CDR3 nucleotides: TGCAGTGCTAGAGAGACAGGGGGCGTAGATACGCAGTATTTT.

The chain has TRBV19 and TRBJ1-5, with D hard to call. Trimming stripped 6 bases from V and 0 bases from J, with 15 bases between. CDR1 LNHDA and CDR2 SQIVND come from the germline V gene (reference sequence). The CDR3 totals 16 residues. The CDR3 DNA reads TGTGCCAGTAGAACCACCGGTACTTATAGCAATCAGCCCCAGCATTTT. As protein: CASRTTGTYSNQPQHF.

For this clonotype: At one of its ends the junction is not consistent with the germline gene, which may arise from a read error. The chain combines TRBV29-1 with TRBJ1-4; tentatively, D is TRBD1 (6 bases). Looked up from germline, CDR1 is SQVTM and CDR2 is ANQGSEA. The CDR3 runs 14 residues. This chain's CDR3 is CSVKQGPANEKPFF. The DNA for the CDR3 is TGCAGCGTGAAACAGGGTCCGGCTAATGAAAAACCGTTTTTT.

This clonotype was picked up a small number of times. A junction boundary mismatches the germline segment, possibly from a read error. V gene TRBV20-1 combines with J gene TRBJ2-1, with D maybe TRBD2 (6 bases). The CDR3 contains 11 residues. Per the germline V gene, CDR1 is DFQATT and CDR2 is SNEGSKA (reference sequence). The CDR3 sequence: CSAEPTGTWVF. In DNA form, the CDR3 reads TGCAGTGCAGAGCCAACGGGGACTTGGGTCTTC.

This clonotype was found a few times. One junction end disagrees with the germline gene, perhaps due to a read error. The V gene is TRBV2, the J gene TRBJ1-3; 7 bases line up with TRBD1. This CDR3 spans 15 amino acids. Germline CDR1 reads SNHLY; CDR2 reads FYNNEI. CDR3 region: CAGRPSTGNYDTIYF. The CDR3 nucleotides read TGTGCCGGCAGACCCTCGACAGGGAACTACGACACCATATATTTT.

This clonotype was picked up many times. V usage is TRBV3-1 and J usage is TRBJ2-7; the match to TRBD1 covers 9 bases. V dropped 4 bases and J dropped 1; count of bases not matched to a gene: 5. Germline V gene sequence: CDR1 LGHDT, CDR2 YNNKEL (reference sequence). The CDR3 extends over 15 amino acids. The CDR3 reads CASSRPGQGSYEQYF. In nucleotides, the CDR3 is TGTGCCAGCAGCCGCCCCGGACAGGGGTCCTACGAGCAGTACTTC.

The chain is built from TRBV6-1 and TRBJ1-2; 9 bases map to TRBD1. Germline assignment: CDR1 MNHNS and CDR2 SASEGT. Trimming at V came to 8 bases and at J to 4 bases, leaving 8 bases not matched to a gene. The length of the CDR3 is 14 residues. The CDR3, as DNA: TGTGCCAGCCCCCAAGAGGACAGGGGCTATGGCTACACCTTC. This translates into CASPQEDRGYGYTF.

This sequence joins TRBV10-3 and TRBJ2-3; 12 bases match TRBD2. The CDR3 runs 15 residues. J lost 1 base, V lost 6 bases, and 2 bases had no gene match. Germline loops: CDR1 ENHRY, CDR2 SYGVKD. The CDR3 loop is CAISWTSGGTDTQYF. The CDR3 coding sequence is TGTGCCATCAGCTGGACTAGCGGGGGCACAGATACGCAGTATTTT.

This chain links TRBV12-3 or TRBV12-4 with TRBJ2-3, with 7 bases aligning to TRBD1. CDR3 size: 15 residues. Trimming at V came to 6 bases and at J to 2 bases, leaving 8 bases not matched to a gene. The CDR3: CASRLDRFNTDTQYF. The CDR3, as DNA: TGTGCCAGCAGACTGGACAGGTTTAACACAGATACGCAGTATTTT.

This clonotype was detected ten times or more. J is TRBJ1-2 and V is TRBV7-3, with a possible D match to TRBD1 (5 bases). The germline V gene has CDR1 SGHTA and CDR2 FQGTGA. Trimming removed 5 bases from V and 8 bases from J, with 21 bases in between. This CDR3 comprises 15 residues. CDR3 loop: CASSLAPGTAQGYTF. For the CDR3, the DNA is TGTGCCAGCAGCCTCGCTCCGGGGACTGCACAGGGCTACACCTTC.

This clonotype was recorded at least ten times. Written as DNA, the CDR3 is TGTGCCAGCAGTTTAAGACAGGGGTTCAATCAGCCCCAGCATTTT. The encoded protein is CASSLRQGFNQPQHF. J is TRBJ1-5 and V is TRBV27, with TRBD1 identical over 8 bases. Germline V lookup: CDR1 MNHEY, CDR2 SMNVEV (reference sequence). CDR3 length: 15 amino acids. Trimming took 2 bases from V and 3 from J; bases not matched to a gene: 3.